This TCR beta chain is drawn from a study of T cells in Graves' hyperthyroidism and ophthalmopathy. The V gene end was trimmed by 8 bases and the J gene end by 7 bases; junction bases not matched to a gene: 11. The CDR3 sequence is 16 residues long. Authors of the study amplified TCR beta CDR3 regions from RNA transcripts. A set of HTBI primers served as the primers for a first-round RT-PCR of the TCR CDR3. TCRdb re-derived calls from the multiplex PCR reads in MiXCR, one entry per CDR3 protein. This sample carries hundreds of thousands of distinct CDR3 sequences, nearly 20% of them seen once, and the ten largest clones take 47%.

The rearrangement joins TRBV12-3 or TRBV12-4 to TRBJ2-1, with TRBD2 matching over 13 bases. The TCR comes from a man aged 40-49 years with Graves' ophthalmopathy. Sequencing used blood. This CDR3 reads CASSPEGTSGMNEQFF. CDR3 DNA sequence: TGTGCCAGCTCCCCAGAAGGGACTAGCGGGATGAATGAGCAGTTCTTC.